Following are 27 T cell receptor beta chains from one sample sequenced in a study of T cell changes during pregnancy in multiple sclerosis. Using immunoSEQ multiplex PCR, the repertoire was profiled, and TCRdb retains in-frame clones only, with some absent. The sample lists tens of thousands of clones, 75% to 95% occurring once. The specimen comprised peripheral blood, sampled before pregnancy. The source of these receptors is a female donor with multiple sclerosis, enrolled in a pregnancy study.

The rearrangement joins TRBV19 to TRBJ1-2; D is possibly TRBD1 (5 bases). Germline-derived CDR1 and CDR2 are LNHDA and SQIVND (reference sequence). Trimming took 8 bases from V and 1 from J, leaving 14 bases between them. CDR3 length: 14 residues. CDR3 sequence reads: CASSSGGINYGYTF. As DNA, the CDR3 is TGTGCCAGTTCCTCGGGGGGGATTAACTATGGCTACACCTTC.

The chain carries TRBV5-5 and TRBJ2-3; TRBD2 matches 9 bases. The J segment lost 1 base and the V segment lost 0 bases, leaving 3 bases of the junction unmatched. The CDR3 is 16 amino acids. Germline loops: CDR1 SGHKS, CDR2 YYEKEE (reference sequence). In nucleotides, the CDR3 is TGTGCCAGCAGCTTGGGCCTAGCGGGGCGCACAGATACGCAGTATTTT. Protein sequence: CASSLGLAGRTDTQYF.

The V call is TRBV5-6, the J call TRBJ1-5; no firm D call. Between the trimmed V and J ends, which lost 1 base and 5 bases, there was a span of 4 bases. The germline V gene has CDR1 SGHDT and CDR2 YYEEEE. CDR3 length: 12 residues. The CDR3 nucleotides read TGTGCCAGCAGCTTGTTCGATCAGCCCCAGCATTTT. Protein sequence: CASSLFDQPQHF.

The gene calls are TRBV29-1 and TRBJ2-1; 9 positions agree with TRBD1. With 5 bases clipped from V and 1 base from J, the junction kept 15 bases outside the gene matches. The CDR3 spans 18 residues. Germline assignment: CDR1 SQVTM and CDR2 ANQGSEA. The CDR3 sequence: CSVNRGQGRGGSYNEQFF. DNA for the CDR3: TGCAGCGTTAACCGGGGACAGGGTAGAGGGGGGTCCTACAATGAGCAGTTCTTC.

This chain connects TRBV4-2 to TRBJ1-2, with 8 bases that match TRBD1. Per the germline V gene, CDR1 is LGHNA and CDR2 is YNFKEQ. Trimming cost V 3 bases and J 6 bases; bases outside gene matches: 9. The CDR3 is made up of 15 amino acids. The CDR3 reads CASSHPNQGADGYTF. CDR3 nucleotides: TGTGCCAGCAGCCATCCCAACCAGGGGGCGGATGGCTACACCTTC.

The chain links TRBV7-6 to TRBJ2-7; D is ambiguous. Trimming cost V 1 base and J 6 bases, with 13 bases left between them. CDR1 SGHVS and CDR2 FNYEAQ come from the germline V gene. The CDR3 contains 14 residues. Here the CDR3 DNA reads TGTGCCAGCAGCTTAGAGTCAGGAATAGGCGAGCAGTACTTC. Its translation is CASSLESGIGEQYF.

The genes are TRBV6-5 and TRBJ1-1; D not resolved. V was trimmed by 2 bases and J by 4 bases, leaving 8 bases between them. CDR3 length equals 13 residues. Germline V gene lookup returns CDR1 MNHEY and CDR2 SVGAGI. This CDR3 reads CASSYAQITEAFF. The DNA for the CDR3 is TGTGCCAGCAGTTACGCACAGATCACTGAAGCTTTCTTT.

This clone was detected once. The chain recombines TRBV5-4 with TRBJ2-1; TRBD2 matches 7 bases. Germline CDR1 is SGHNT and CDR2 is YYREEE (reference sequence). The V segment lost 4 bases and the J segment 0 bases; nucleotides outside the gene matches: 7. This CDR3 is 16 amino acids long. The CDR3 DNA sequence: TGTGCCAGCAGCACGCGGGAGCGTAGCTCCTACAATGAGCAGTTCTTC. Its translation: CASSTRERSSYNEQFF.

This clone was counted once. The chain carries TRBV7-6 and TRBJ1-4; 10 bases line up with TRBD1. Trimming removed 5 bases from V and 5 bases from J; junction bases left unmatched: 5. This CDR3 spans 15 amino acids. Germline assignment: CDR1 SGHVS and CDR2 FNYEAQ. The CDR3 DNA sequence: TGTGCCAGCAGCCCCCGACAGGGGGCAAATGAAAAACTGTTTTTT. This sequence encodes CASSPRQGANEKLFF.

The rearrangement joins TRBV27 to TRBJ2-3; the match to TRBD2 covers 8 bases. Germline V lookup: CDR1 MNHEY, CDR2 SMNVEV (reference sequence). There are 18 residues in the CDR3. The junction had 15 bases not matched to a gene; V was cut back by 4 bases and J by 3 bases. For the CDR3, the DNA is TGTGCCAGCAGTTACCGGCTAGCGGGCTTCAGGGTGACAGATACGCAGTATTTT. This sequence encodes CASSYRLAGFRVTDTQYF.

The rearrangement joins TRBV11-1 to TRBJ1-4; D is ambiguous. V shed 1 base and J shed 6 bases, with 9 bases lying between them. Germline assignment: CDR1 SGHAT and CDR2 FQDESV (reference sequence). The CDR3 is made up of 14 amino acids. The DNA of the CDR3 is TGTGCCAGCAGCTTAGAAGGGAGAGATGAAAAACTGTTTTTT. It translates to CASSLEGRDEKLFF.

The chain employs TRBV25-1 and TRBJ2-3; TRBD2 matches at 7 bases. Germline CDR1 MGHDK, CDR2 SYGVNS. The CDR3 covers 15 residues. Trimming took 6 bases from V and 3 from J; bases not matched to a gene: 9. CDR3 DNA sequence: TGTGCCAGCAGCCCCCTGGGGCGGGAGACAGATACGCAGTATTTT. Translating it yields CASSPLGRETDTQYF.

The chain employs TRBV28 and TRBJ1-3; D might be TRBD1 (5 bases). CDR3 length: 14 residues. The V gene's germline CDR1 is MDHEN and CDR2 SYDVKM. V was pared by 5 bases and J by 1 base, with 9 bases between. The CDR3: CASSGHPSGNTIYF. CDR3 bases: TGTGCCAGCAGTGGACACCCGTCTGGAAACACCATATATTTT.

A single count supports this clone. This chain joins TRBV19 and TRBJ1-6; maybe TRBD1 (5 bases). This CDR3 is built from 14 residues. CDR1 LNHDA and CDR2 SQIVND come from the germline V gene (reference sequence). V lost 3 bases to trimming and J lost 9 bases, with 12 bases between them. The CDR3 reads CASSMVRGASPLHF. In DNA, the CDR3 is TGTGCCAGTAGTATGGTTAGGGGCGCTTCACCCCTCCACTTT.

The chain employs TRBV9 and TRBJ1-1, with TRBD1 as a possible D gene (6 bases). The ends were cut back, 0 bases at V and 0 bases at J, with 12 bases in the middle. Germline assignment: CDR1 SGDLS and CDR2 YYNGEE. The CDR3 contains 16 residues. CDR3 nucleotides: TGTGCCAGCAGCGTAGGGGCGGCAGGGGTGAACACTGAAGCTTTCTTT. Its translation is CASSVGAAGVNTEAFF.

V gene TRBV4-3 combines with J gene TRBJ1-1, with a possible D match to TRBD1 (5 bases). The CDR3 loop spans 14 amino acids. Trimming shortened V by 4 bases and J by 5 bases, and 14 bases separated the two germline ends. Germline CDR1 and CDR2: LGHNA and YSLEER. CDR3 residues: CASSPSTGRTEAFF. The CDR3 DNA sequence: TGCGCCAGCAGCCCCAGTACAGGACGGACTGAAGCTTTCTTT.

The rearrangement joins TRBV6-5 to TRBJ1-5; the D gene is possibly TRBD1 (5 bases). CDR3 size: 15 residues. Deletions cut 7 bases from V and 5 bases from J, with 18 bases between. In germline, CDR1 is MNHEY, CDR2 SVGAGI. As DNA, the CDR3 is TGTGCCAGCATTCTCGGGGGATCCGAACATCAGCCCCAGCATTTT. Translating it yields CASILGGSEHQPQHF.

Comments on this clone: Other DNA sequences within the sample encode an identical CDR3. The chain uses TRBV2 and TRBJ2-7; D uncertain. The CDR3 loop spans 11 amino acids. Trimming pared 6 bases from V and 2 bases from J, leaving 5 bases between. CDR1 and CDR2 (germline): SNHLY, FYNNEI. Here the CDR3 DNA reads TGTGCCAGCAGCCCTGCCTACGAGCAGTACTTC. Its protein is CASSPAYEQYF.

The V gene is TRBV19, the J gene TRBJ2-2; 9 bases line up with TRBD1. CDR1 and CDR2 from the germline V gene are LNHDA and SQIVND (reference sequence). The V gene end was trimmed by 5 bases and the J gene end by 4 bases; junction bases not matched to a gene: 5. The CDR3 runs 15 residues. The CDR3 DNA follows: TGTGCCAGTAGTCCCCGGGACAGGGCCACCGGGGAGCTGTTTTTT. Translating it yields CASSPRDRATGELFF.

This chain connects TRBV4-2 to TRBJ2-5; 14 nucleotides match TRBD2. The J segment lost 4 bases and the V segment lost 4 bases, leaving 17 bases of the junction unmatched. The CDR3 length is 20 residues. CDR1 and CDR2 (germline): LGHNA, YNFKEQ. CDR3 nucleotide sequence: TGTGCCAGCAGCCGCGAGAGAGGGACTAGCGGGAGTTCATCGGGAGAGACCCAGTACTTC. Residues: CASSRERGTSGSSSGETQYF.

The rearrangement joins TRBV4-2 to TRBJ2-1; 13 positions agree with TRBD2. The CDR3 has 16 residues. The V segment lost 4 bases and the J segment 4 bases; nucleotides outside the gene matches: 4. Germline values: CDR1 LGHNA, CDR2 YNFKEQ. This CDR3 reads CASSRALAGGYNEQFF. CDR3 nucleotide sequence: TGTGCCAGCAGCCGCGCACTAGCGGGGGGGTACAATGAGCAGTTCTTC.

This clone has a handful of counts. This rearrangement joins TRBV29-1 to TRBJ1-1, with a tentative D call TRBD1 (5 bases). CDR1 SQVTM and CDR2 ANQGSEA come from the germline V gene. V was trimmed by 6 bases and J by 6 bases, leaving 8 bases between them. There are 10 residues in the CDR3. This CDR3 is CSVWGAEAFF. CDR3 bases: TGCAGCGTGTGGGGGGCTGAAGCTTTCTTT.

The rearrangement joins TRBV5-1 to TRBJ2-1, with 9 nucleotides matching TRBD1. With 3 bases clipped from V and 8 bases from J, the junction kept 3 bases outside the gene matches. The V gene's germline CDR1 is SGHRS and CDR2 YFSETQ. The CDR3 has 13 amino acids. For the CDR3, the DNA is TGCGCCAGCAGCTGGGACAGGGCGGATGAGCAGTTCTTC. Encoded protein: CASSWDRADEQFF.

J is TRBJ2-3 and V is TRBV2, with D possibly TRBD2 on 5 matching bases. Trimming took 1 base from V and 10 from J, leaving 15 bases between them. This CDR3 region has 14 residues. Germline lookup yields CDR1 SNHLY and CDR2 FYNNEI. The CDR3, as DNA: TGTGCCAGCAGTGAAGGACAAACTAGATCCGCGCAGTATTTT. Protein sequence: CASSEGQTRSAQYF.

The chain is built from TRBV19 and TRBJ2-7, with 7 positions matching TRBD1. In germline, CDR1 is LNHDA, CDR2 SQIVND (reference sequence). V was clipped by 9 bases and J by 3 bases; unmatched bases: 11. The CDR3 is made up of 14 amino acids. The CDR3 DNA reads TGTGCCAGCAGATCCGGGACAGTAAGCTACGAGCAGTACTTC. Amino acid sequence: CASRSGTVSYEQYF.

This clone was counted once. V usage is TRBV27 and J usage is TRBJ2-7, with 8 bases that match TRBD2. The length of the CDR3 is 15 residues. CDR1 is MNHEY and CDR2 is SMNVEV in the germline V gene (reference sequence). Trimming at V came to 7 bases and at J to 0 bases, leaving 8 bases not matched to a gene. The CDR3 is CASTPGGTSSYEQYF. CDR3 sequence (DNA): TGTGCCAGCACCCCGGGGGGGACTAGCTCCTACGAGCAGTACTTC.

The chain combines TRBV15 with TRBJ1-5; TRBD1 matches 8 bases. Germline assignment: CDR1 LNHNV and CDR2 YYDKDF (reference sequence). The junction had 3 bases not matched to a gene; V was cut back by 6 bases and J by 2 bases. The CDR3 has 14 residues. In DNA, the CDR3 is TGTGCCACCAGTCAGGGGGCAGGCAATCAGCCCCAGCATTTT. Protein: CATSQGAGNQPQHF.